This section outlines one TCR beta chain sequence together with its context. Its antigen remains unidentified. Primers included in the PCR were 60 Vbeta and 13 Jbeta primers. In the original workflow: In a later analysis, tens of millions of unique TCR beta chains included roughly 11 million shared by two or more donors. This table comes from immunoSEQ multiplex PCR, and its TCRdb copy is limited to in-frame clones, with some not included. The V and J calls and clone size are taken from that table; D and trimming were inferred from the DNA. The table includes around 200,000 clones, roughly four fifths detected once. V lost 4 bases and J lost 2; bases outside the gene matches: 2. CDR1 is MNHEY and CDR2 is SVGAGI in the germline V gene. There are 15 residues in the CDR3. These data originate in a study of cytomegalovirus exposure and HLA in healthy donors. Whole-study results and caveats: The authors judged a highly shared variant cluster likely a sequencing artifact. An Asian-associated ancestry cluster reportedly showed fewer N-insertions than the approximately 700-donor mean in a later analysis. The authors later linked a missense DCLRE1C variant to TCR beta V- and J-gene trimming.

V usage is TRBV6-5 and J usage is TRBJ2-7; 13 nucleotides align to TRBD2. The sequence came from a man aged 25-45 years in good health and CMV-seronegative. The sample comprised PBMCs. Here the CDR3 reads CASSSGLAGAYEQYF. In DNA, the CDR3 is TGTGCCAGCAGTTCCGGACTAGCGGGAGCCTACGAGCAGTACTTC.